This T cell receptor (beta chain) was profiled in a study of cytomegalovirus exposure and HLA in healthy donors. Study context: Per a later analysis, the approximately 700 first-cohort and 110 or so validation repertoires shared one platform. Study results and limitations: Cytomegalovirus status was reportedly diagnosed by the classifier with high sensitivity and specificity. Associated with cytomegalovirus, according to the listing, were around 160 TCR beta chains. The CMV antigen specificity of a few CMV-associated chains was confirmed through in vitro analysis.

Points on this clone: Antigen specificity is unknown.

TCRdb keeps only in-frame clones here, not all; method: immunoSEQ multiplex PCR. The data contain about 130,000 clones, roughly nine tenths of them singletons. The V gene's germline CDR1 is SGHTA and CDR2 FQGTGA. V shed 5 bases and J 4 bases; nucleotides not matched to a gene: 4. The CDR3 consists of 13 residues. Sequencing input: PBMCs. This receptor was identified in a young woman in good health and CMV-seronegative. This chain joins TRBV7-3 and TRBJ1-2, with 7 bases identical to TRBD1. Here the CDR3 DNA reads TGTGCCAGCAGCCTCGACAGGGTCTATGGCTACACCTTC. Protein product: CASSLDRVYGYTF. The full variable domain, its missing parts supplied by reference TRBV7-3 and TRBJ1-2, is GAGVSQTPSNKVTEKGKYVELRCDPISGHTALYWYRQSLGQGPEFLIYFQGTGAADDSGLPNDRFFAVRPEGSVSTLKIQRTERGDSAVYLCASSLDRVYGYTFGSGTRLTVV.